Each of the 9 T cell receptor beta chains below was sequenced from the same sample in a study of cytotoxic CD8 clonotypes in ibrutinib-treated CLL. Sequenced by immunoSEQ multiplex PCR; TCRdb stores in-frame clones only, minus some. The table records just over 35,000 clones, over 70% of them present only once. The sample consisted of PBMCs, taken at disease progression, from a patient treated with ibrutinib. These receptors were taken from a human donor with chronic lymphocytic leukemia.

The rearrangement links TRBV5-4 to TRBJ1-2; no definite D call. Germline V gene data show CDR1 as SGHNT and CDR2 as YYREEE (reference sequence). The V and J ends lost 0 bases and 4 bases respectively, with 7 bases between them. The length of the CDR3 is 13 residues. The CDR3 spells CASSLVEVYGYTF. DNA of the CDR3: TGTGCCAGCAGCTTGGTAGAGGTCTATGGCTACACCTTC.

The chain recombines TRBV6-1 with TRBJ1-1; no clear D gene. V lost 1 base to trimming and J lost 5 bases, with 8 bases between them. The CDR3 has 13 residues. Germline V gene lookup returns CDR1 MNHNS and CDR2 SASEGT. The CDR3 DNA reads as TGTGCCAGCAGTGAAGAGTTTTGGACTGAAGCTTTCTTT. Encoded protein: CASSEEFWTEAFF.

This sequence joins TRBV5-1 and TRBJ2-1; 9 bases are shared with TRBD1. There are 15 residues in the CDR3. Losses at the gene ends were 4 bases for V and 3 bases for J; bases not matched to a gene: 5. Germline lookup yields CDR1 SGHRS and CDR2 YFSETQ. The CDR3 loop is CASSTRGQGYNEQFF. CDR3 nucleotides: TGCGCCAGCAGCACAAGGGGACAGGGCTACAATGAGCAGTTCTTC. The whole variable domain, filled in from reference TRBV5-1 and TRBJ2-1, reads KAGVTQTPRYLIKTRGQQVTLSCSPISGHRSVSWYQQTPGQGLQFLFEYFSETQRNKGNFPGRFSGRQFSNSRSEMNVSTLELGDSALYLCASSTRGQGYNEQFFGPGTRLTVL.

The genes are TRBV10-3 and TRBJ1-2; a possible D gene is TRBD1 (5 bases). The V gene's germline CDR1 is ENHRY and CDR2 SYGVKD. CDR3 size: 15 residues. V dropped 0 bases and J dropped 5 bases, with 13 bases sitting between them. CDR3 amino acids: CAISESGSGPYGYTF. The DNA of the CDR3 is TGTGCCATCAGTGAGTCGGGGTCAGGGCCTTATGGCTACACCTTC.

The sample holds one count of this clone. The genes are TRBV2 and TRBJ1-2, with TRBD1 as a possible D gene (6 bases). The CDR3 loop spans 13 amino acids. Trimming cost V 9 bases and J 3 bases, with 14 bases left between them. CDR1 SNHLY and CDR2 FYNNEI come from the germline V gene. The CDR3 protein is CARRERGDYGYTF. CDR3 nucleotides: TGTGCCAGGAGGGAGAGGGGGGACTATGGCTACACCTTC.

The chain couples TRBV7-6 to TRBJ1-6; D is unclear. Trimming left V 1 base short and J 8 bases short, with 6 bases between. Germline CDR1 SGHVS, CDR2 FNYEAQ. The CDR3 sequence is 13 residues long. CDR3 nucleotides: TGTGCCAGCAGCTTAGATCAGGATTCACCCCTCCACTTT. Its protein is CASSLDQDSPLHF.

V is TRBV18 and J is TRBJ2-6, with D hard to call. The CDR3 length is 18 residues. CDR1 and CDR2 (germline): KGHSH, LQKENI. Trimming took 3 bases from V and 1 from J, leaving 16 bases between them. For the CDR3, the DNA is TGTGCCAGCTCACCCGTACAAGGGAAAACATCTGGGGCCAACGTCCTGACTTTC. This codes for CASSPVQGKTSGANVLTF.

V gene TRBV18 combines with J gene TRBJ1-1; D remains unclear. The ends were cut back, 5 bases at V and 4 bases at J, with 11 bases in the middle. In germline, CDR1 is KGHSH, CDR2 LQKENI. CDR3 length: 13 amino acids. The CDR3 nucleotides are TGTGCCAGCTCAGTCGGGGTCCGCACTGAAGCTTTCTTT. The encoded protein is CASSVGVRTEAFF.

The sample holds a few counts of this clone. V is TRBV4-1 and J is TRBJ2-1; 8 bases match TRBD1. The V and J ends lost 3 bases and 10 bases, in that order; junction bases with no gene match: 11. Germline lookup yields CDR1 MGHRA and CDR2 YSYEKL. The CDR3 length is 15 residues. DNA of the CDR3: TGCGCCAGCAGCCAGGAACCCGGGACAGGATGGGAGCAGTTCTTC. Its translation: CASSQEPGTGWEQFF.